The rows below give T cell receptor beta chains drawn from one sample of a study of OX40 agonist ivuxolimab in advanced cancers. Repertoires were generated with immunoSEQ multiplex PCR, while TCRdb's copy carries only in-frame clones and drops some. The profile shows 90,000 to 100,000 clones, just under 85% of them singletons. Material: CD4+ or CD8+ T cells sorted from blood, obtained in a trial of the OX40 agonist ivuxolimab. These receptors came from an adult with an advanced solid tumor such as melanoma, head and neck, liver or kidney cancer. Each CDR3 is given with its conserved first and last residue. The D gene is left open where the match is weak. Clone sizes are given selectively: once, few, many, or a class where the clone is expanded.

CDR3 protein | CDR3 DNA | D gene | V gene | clone size | J gene
CASSSRQGPGPPFF | TGCGCCAGCAGCAGTCGACAGGGGCCCGGCCCCCCTTTCTTT | TRBD1 | TRBV5-1 | NA | TRBJ1-1
CASSDSLDEQYF | TGTGCCAGCAGCGATAGTTTAGACGAGCAGTACTTC | NA | TRBV6-1 | NA | TRBJ2-7
CASSKPGLGQETQYF | TGTGCCAGCAGTAAACCTGGCCTCGGCCAAGAGACCCAGTACTTC | NA | TRBV25-1 | few | TRBJ2-5
CASSYPGVLNQPQHF | TGTGCCAGCAGTTACCCGGGGGTATTGAATCAGCCCCAGCATTTT | NA | TRBV6-9 | NA | TRBJ1-5
CSASVFNEQFF | TGCAGTGCTAGTGTCTTCAATGAGCAGTTCTTC | NA | TRBV20-1 | NA | TRBJ2-1
CASSQDSNSGRKNTGELFF | TGCGCCAGCAGCCAAGATAGCAATAGCGGGAGGAAGAACACCGGGGAGCTGTTTTTT | TRBD2 | TRBV4-1 | medium-sized | TRBJ2-2
CASSRTDDTEAFF | TGTGCCAGCAGTCGTACGGATGACACTGAAGCTTTCTTT | NA | TRBV6-1 | NA | TRBJ1-1
CASSERVTEAFF | TGTGCCAGCAGTGAGCGGGTCACTGAAGCTTTCTTT | NA | TRBV2 | few | TRBJ1-1
CASSSGDRQPQHF | TGTGCCAGCAGCTCCGGGGACAGGCAGCCCCAGCATTTT | TRBD1 | TRBV7-9 | NA | TRBJ1-5
CASTPPLRPGATNEKLFF | TGTGCCAGCACCCCCCCTCTACGACCGGGGGCAACTAATGAAAAACTGTTTTTT | NA | TRBV21-1 | NA | TRBJ1-4
CASSTRRTGGYEQYF | TGTGCCAGCAGCACCCGGCGGACAGGGGGATACGAGCAGTACTTC | TRBD1 | TRBV11-1 | NA | TRBJ2-7
CASSYAGANNQPQHF | TGTGCCAGCAGTTACGCAGGGGCTAACAATCAGCCCCAGCATTTT | NA | TRBV6-5 | NA | TRBJ1-5
CASSLEGILETQYF | TGCGCCAGCAGCTTGGAAGGGATCCTGGAGACCCAGTACTTC | NA | TRBV5-1 | NA | TRBJ2-5
CASSYGFNTEAFF | TGTGCCAGCAGTTACGGTTTTAACACTGAAGCTTTCTTT | NA | TRBV6-5 | NA | TRBJ1-1
CATNTAGAYNEQFF | TGTGCCACCAACACAGCGGGAGCCTACAATGAGCAGTTCTTC | TRBD2 | TRBV6-5 | once | TRBJ2-1
CASGWYSRERTGELFF | TGTGCTAGTGGTTGGTACTCAAGAGAAAGGACCGGGGAGCTGTTTTTT | NA | TRBV12-5 | NA | TRBJ2-2
CASSYLGPRDGYTF | TGTGCCAGCAGTTACCTCGGGCCGCGGGATGGCTACACCTTC | NA | TRBV6-5 | NA | TRBJ1-2
CASGGAASGYTF | TGTGCCTCCGGAGGGGCAGCCTCTGGCTACACCTTC | NA | TRBV6-5 | NA | TRBJ1-2
CASSVAAGVVSDTQYF | TGTGCCAGCAGCGTAGCCGCAGGGGTTGTGTCAGATACGCAGTATTTT | NA | TRBV9 | NA | TRBJ2-3
CASSLTGGENQPQHF | TGTGCCAGCAGCCTGACAGGGGGCGAAAACCAGCCCCAGCATTTT | TRBD1 | TRBV7-8 | NA | TRBJ1-5
CAISEGGGARETQYF | TGTGCCATCAGTGAAGGCGGGGGGGCTAGGGAGACCCAGTACTTC | TRBD2 | TRBV10-3 | NA | TRBJ2-5
CASEKDRGETQYF | TGTGCCAGCGAAAAAGACAGGGGAGAGACCCAGTACTTC | TRBD1 | TRBV5-6 | NA | TRBJ2-5
CASSLEGGTEAFF | TGTGCCAGCAGCTTAGAAGGGGGGACTGAAGCTTTCTTT | NA | TRBV7-7 | NA | TRBJ1-1
CASSLGRARANVLTF | TGTGCCAGCAGCTTAGGACGAGCGCGGGCCAACGTCCTGACTTTC | NA | TRBV7-2 | NA | TRBJ2-6
CASSPGGTSGRVQFF | TGTGCCAGCAGCCCAGGAGGGACTAGCGGGAGAGTGCAGTTCTTC | TRBD2 | TRBV5-5 | NA | TRBJ2-1